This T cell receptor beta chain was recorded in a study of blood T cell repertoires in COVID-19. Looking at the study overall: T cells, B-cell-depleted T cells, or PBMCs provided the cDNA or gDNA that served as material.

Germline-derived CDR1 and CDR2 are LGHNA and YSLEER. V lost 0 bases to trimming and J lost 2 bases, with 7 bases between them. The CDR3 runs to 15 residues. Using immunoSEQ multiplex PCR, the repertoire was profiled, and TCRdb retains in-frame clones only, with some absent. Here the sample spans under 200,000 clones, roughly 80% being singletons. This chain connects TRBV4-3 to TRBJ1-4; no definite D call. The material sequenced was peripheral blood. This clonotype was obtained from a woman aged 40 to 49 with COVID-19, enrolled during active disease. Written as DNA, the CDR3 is TGCGCCAGCAGCCAAGACGGACTGACTAATGAAAAACTGTTTTTT. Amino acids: CASSQDGLTNEKLFF.